This TCR beta chain is drawn from a study of CD4 and CD8 cells across lung adenocarcinoma regions. The patients had localized lung adenocarcinoma, a non-small cell subtype. TCRdb processed the PCR reads anew with MiXCR; each CDR3 protein has one entry. This table holds 6,500 to 10,000 distinct CDR3 sequences, 45% to 65% found once. The source of this sequence is a female donor with lung adenocarcinoma. The CD4 and CD8 labels of this study may be unreliable. The specimen was CD8+ T cells from the center of a lung tumor.

The CDR3 reads CASSLGGARETQYF. The CDR3 DNA is TGTGCCAGCAGTTTGGGGGGTGCCCGAGAGACCCAGTACTTC. This chain links TRBV12-3 or TRBV12-4 with TRBJ2-3, with D possibly being TRBD2 (6 bases). The closer fit of TRBJ2-5 to the DNA end suggests the J call may be wrong. The CDR3 is 14 amino acids.